This T cell receptor beta chain was recorded in a study of CD8+ T cells in alopecia areata. At the level of the study: The drug, oral tofacitinib, was given to treated patients at 5 to 10 mg twice daily. Tofacitinib was given for 6 to 18 months, then stopped for 6 months. Treated patients received severity scores based on the percentage of scalp area affected.

Germline V CDR1 and CDR2: LGHNA, YNFKEQ. The CDR3 has 13 amino acids. V gave up 5 bases and J gave up 6 bases, with 10 bases separating them. Documented treatment: oral pan-JAK inhibitor, 5-10 mg twice daily. Overall study results and limits: Tofacitinib delivered significant drops in scalp clonality and in expanded CD8+ clones among the top 100.

This clone was detected only a few times. Its antigen is still unknown. cDNA serving as the sequencing template came from extracted, reverse transcribed RNA. TCRdb keeps only in-frame clones here, not all; method: immunoSEQ multiplex PCR. This sample has about 260,000 clones, with 60% found just once. This receptor was taken from a human donor with alopecia areata. This chain connects TRBV4-2 to TRBJ1-4; tentatively, D is TRBD1 (5 bases). The sample here was CD4+ T cells sorted from blood, taken at approximately week 51, from a patient treated with tofacitinib. The CDR3 loop reads CASSGAADEKLFF. In nucleotides, the CDR3 is TGTGCCAGCAGCGGGGCGGCGGATGAAAAACTGTTTTTT.